The clone carrying this TCR beta chain was picked up many times. What it binds is unknown. The sample originates from a study of identical twins. Regarding the study as a whole: Abundant cord blood beta clonotypes carried fewer insertions; memory repertoires showed none. Findings depended on cross-sectional statistics rather than tracking the same donors. For monozygotic twins, models underestimated out-of-frame TCR alpha sharing.

V lost 4 bases, J lost 11 bases, and 15 bases lay in between. CDR1 and CDR2 from the germline V gene are LNHDA and SQIVND (reference sequence). The CDR3 covers 13 residues. TCRdb reprocessed the 5' RACE reads with MiXCR, giving one entry per CDR3 protein. The sample records around 530,000 distinct CDR3 sequences, 13% to 15% being singletons. The sample was also reused in another study, on yellow fever vaccine responses in identical twins.

The chain links TRBV19 to TRBJ2-1; D not resolved. Sequenced material: CD4+ T cells sorted from blood. The clonotype comes from a woman younger than 30 in good health. The CDR3: CASSRDATLKQFF. In DNA, the CDR3 is TGTGCCAGTAGTAGAGACGCGACGTTGAAGCAGTTCTTC.